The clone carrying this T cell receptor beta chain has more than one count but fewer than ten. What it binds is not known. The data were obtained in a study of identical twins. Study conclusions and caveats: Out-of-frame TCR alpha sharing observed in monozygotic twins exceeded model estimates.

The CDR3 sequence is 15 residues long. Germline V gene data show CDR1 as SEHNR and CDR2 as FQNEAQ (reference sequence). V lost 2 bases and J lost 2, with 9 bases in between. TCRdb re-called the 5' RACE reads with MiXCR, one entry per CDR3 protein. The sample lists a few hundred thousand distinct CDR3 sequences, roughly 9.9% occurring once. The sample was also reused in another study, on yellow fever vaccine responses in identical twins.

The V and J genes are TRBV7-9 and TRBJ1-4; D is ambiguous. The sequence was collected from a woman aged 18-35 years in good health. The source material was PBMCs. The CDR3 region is CASSLKGNTNEKLFF. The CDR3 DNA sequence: TGTGCCAGCAGCTTAAAGGGAAACACTAATGAAAAACTGTTTTTT.